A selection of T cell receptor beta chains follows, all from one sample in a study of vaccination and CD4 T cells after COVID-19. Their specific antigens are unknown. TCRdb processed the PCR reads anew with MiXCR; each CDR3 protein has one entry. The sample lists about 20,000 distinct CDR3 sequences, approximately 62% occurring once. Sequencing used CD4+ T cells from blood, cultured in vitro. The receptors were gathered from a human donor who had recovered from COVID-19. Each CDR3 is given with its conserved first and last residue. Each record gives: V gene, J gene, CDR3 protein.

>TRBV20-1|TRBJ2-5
CSAGTTQETQYF
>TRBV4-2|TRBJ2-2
CASSQDLAGDTNTGELFF
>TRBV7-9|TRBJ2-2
CASSLAGFTGELFF
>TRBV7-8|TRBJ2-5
CASRPSGARQETQYF
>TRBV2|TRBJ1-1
CASSVRQGYTEAFF
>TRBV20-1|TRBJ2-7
CSARFPQGLHEQYF
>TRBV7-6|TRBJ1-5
CASSLGPSNQPQHF
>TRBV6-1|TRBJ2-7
CATGRGQNNEQYF
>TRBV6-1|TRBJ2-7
CASTKGGWGQLPYSSYEQYF
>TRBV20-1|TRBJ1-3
CRGQGAQERNTIYF
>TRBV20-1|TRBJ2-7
CSASGTGQGAREQYF
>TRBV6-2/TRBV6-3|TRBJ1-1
CASSPGFEAFF
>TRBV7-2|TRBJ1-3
CASSSSDRRPSGNTIYF
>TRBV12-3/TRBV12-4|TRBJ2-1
CASSLAGGRSNEQFF
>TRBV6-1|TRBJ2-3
CASSDRLAGVGTQYF
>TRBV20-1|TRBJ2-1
CSATRQALTSYNEQFF
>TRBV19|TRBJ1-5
CASHPVGNSNQPQHF
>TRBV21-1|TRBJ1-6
CASSKVGGQLEYSPLHF
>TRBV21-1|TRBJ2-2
CASSLRGGPNTGELFF
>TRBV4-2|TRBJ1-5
CASSQARFQPQHF
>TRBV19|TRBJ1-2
CASSIQQDSYYGYTF
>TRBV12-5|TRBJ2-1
CASGSGAGVTGEQFF
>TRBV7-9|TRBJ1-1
CASSFRQKNAEAFF
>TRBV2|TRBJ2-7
CASSGTSGWSGFHEQYF
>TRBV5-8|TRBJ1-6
CASSFIRMSSYNSPLHF
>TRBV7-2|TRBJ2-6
CASSLDGTGVGANVLTF
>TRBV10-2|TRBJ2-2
CASSEGDSLNTGELFF
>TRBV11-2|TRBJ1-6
CASSLSRRANSPLHF
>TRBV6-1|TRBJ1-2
CASSTRGQGYYGYTF
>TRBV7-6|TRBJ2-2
CASSLTAGIGELFF
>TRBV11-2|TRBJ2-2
CASSLDRGAGELFF
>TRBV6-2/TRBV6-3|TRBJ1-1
CASSTSGDTEAFF
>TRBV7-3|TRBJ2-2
CASSPSRDRATGELFF
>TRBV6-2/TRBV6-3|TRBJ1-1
CASSDSNRPEAFF
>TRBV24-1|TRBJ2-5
CATSDLGQEQETQYF
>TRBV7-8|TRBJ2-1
CASRLRGHSYNEQFF
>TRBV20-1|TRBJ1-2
CSASTSTPSNYGYTF
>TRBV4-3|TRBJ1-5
CASSQELGRDQPQHF
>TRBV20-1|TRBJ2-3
CSAGGQGLTTDTQYF
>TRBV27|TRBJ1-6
CASSSPGVGGNSPLHF
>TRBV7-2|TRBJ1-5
CASSLGVALSNQPQHF
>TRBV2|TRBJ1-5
CASRKRGLERNQPQHF
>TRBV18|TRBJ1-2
CASSHPTGKDYGYTF
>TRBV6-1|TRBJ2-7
CASSLYYEQYF
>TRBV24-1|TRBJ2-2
CATSDRDGNSNTGELFF
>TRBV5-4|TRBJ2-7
CASSLDRYEQYF
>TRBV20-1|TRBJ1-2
CSASGQVFYGYTF
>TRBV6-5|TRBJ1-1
CASSYDWRVTEAFF
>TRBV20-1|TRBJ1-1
CSARFRGVNTEAFF
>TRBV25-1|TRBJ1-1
CASSRTGNTEAFF